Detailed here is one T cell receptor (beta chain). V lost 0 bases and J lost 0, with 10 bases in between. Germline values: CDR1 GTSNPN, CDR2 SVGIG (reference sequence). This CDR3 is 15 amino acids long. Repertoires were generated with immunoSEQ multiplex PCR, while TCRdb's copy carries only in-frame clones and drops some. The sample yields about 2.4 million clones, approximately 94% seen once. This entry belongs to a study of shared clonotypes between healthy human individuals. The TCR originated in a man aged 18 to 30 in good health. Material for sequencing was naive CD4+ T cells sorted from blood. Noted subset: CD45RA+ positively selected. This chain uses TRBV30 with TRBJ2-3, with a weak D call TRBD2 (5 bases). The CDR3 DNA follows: TGTGCCTGGAGTGTCCAGCGGCCTAGCACAGATACGCAGTATTTT. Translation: CAWSVQRPSTDTQYF.